This is a list of T cell receptor beta chains from one sample in a study of T cells after yellow fever vaccination. From the 5' RACE reads, TCRdb called clonotypes with MiXCR, one entry per CDR3 protein. The sample has hundreds of thousands of distinct CDR3 sequences, about 12% seen once; the top ten hold about 15%. This material consisted of PBMCs, taken on the day of the yellow fever booster vaccination. The receptors come from a man aged 30 to 45 who received the YFV17D yellow fever vaccine. Each CDR3 is given with its conserved first and last residue. A D gene is named only where the DNA matches it firmly. Part of the rows lack a size; the others show once, few, many or a class for expanded clones.

few	TRBV28	TRBD2	TRBJ2-7	CASSLGGTSGSYEQYF	TGTGCCAGCAGTTTAGGCGGGACTAGCGGCTCCTACGAGCAGTACTTC
.	TRBV29-1	.	TRBJ2-1	CSVGAWADGYNEQFF	TGCAGCGTTGGGGCATGGGCGGACGGTTACAATGAGCAGTTCTTC
few	TRBV6-4	.	TRBJ2-1	CASSDSSVLFF	TGTGCCAGCAGTGACTCGAGTGTCTTATTCTTC
.	TRBV7-3	TRBD2	TRBJ2-3	CASSLGLAGVITGDTQYF	TGTGCCAGCAGCCTGGGACTAGCGGGAGTTATCACGGGAGATACGCAGTATTTT
few	TRBV12-3/TRBV12-4	.	TRBJ1-1	CASISSGLRAFF	TGTGCCAGCATCTCTAGCGGCTTGAGGGCTTTCTTT
.	TRBV20-1	TRBD1	TRBJ2-1	CSAMRGPLGQNEQFF	TGCAGTGCCATGAGGGGGCCATTGGGTCAAAATGAGCAGTTCTTC
.	TRBV7-9	.	TRBJ2-6	CASSPWDASPGANVLTF	TGTGCCAGCAGCCCTTGGGACGCCTCCCCTGGGGCCAACGTCCTGACTTTC
few	TRBV5-1	TRBD2	TRBJ2-5	CASSSPGLVGETQYF	TGCGCCAGCAGCTCGCCCGGACTAGTTGGGGAGACCCAGTACTTC
few	TRBV7-2	.	TRBJ2-5	CASSDTSVSGQYF	TGTGCCAGCAGCGATACCTCAGTCAGCGGCCAGTACTTC
few	TRBV6-5	TRBD1	TRBJ1-1	CASSYSTGATEAFF	TGTGCCAGCAGTTACTCTACAGGGGCCACTGAAGCTTTCTTT